This TCR beta chain appears in the sequencing data of a study of CD8 T cells in ankylosing spondylitis. The germline V and J ends were trimmed by 3 bases and 0 bases, with 17 bases remaining between them. The germline gives CDR1 SGHDN, CDR2 FVKESK. The CDR3 loop spans 17 amino acids. As concerns this clonotype: Its cognate antigen is unknown.

TCRdb reanalysed the 5' RACE reads using MiXCR and keeps one entry per CDR3 protein. The sample gives under 250,000 distinct CDR3 sequences, around 32% of which show up once; around 4.4% is in the top ten. Overall study results and limits: A motif of roughly eight highly homologous TCR beta variants was seen as apparently characteristic of ankylosing spondylitis blood. Matched ankylosing spondylitis synovial fluid reportedly contained a significantly enriched population of disease-linked clones.

The receptor's source is a male donor with ankylosing spondylitis or in good health (not recorded which). Sequenced sample: blood, either unsorted or a sorted T cell fraction (not recorded which). The chain has TRBV14 and TRBJ1-1; perhaps TRBD1 as D (5 bases). This CDR3 is CASSHPRMAGMNTEAFF. The CDR3 region has the DNA TGTGCCAGCAGCCACCCCCGAATGGCAGGGATGAACACTGAAGCTTTCTTT.